This passage covers 17 T cell receptor beta chains from one sample sequenced in a study of blood T cell repertoires in COVID-19. Repertoires were generated with immunoSEQ multiplex PCR, while TCRdb's copy carries only in-frame clones and drops some. The sample carries 110,000 to 150,000 clones, over 80% recorded once. Sequenced sample: peripheral blood. The source is a woman aged 50 to 60 with acute or convalescent COVID-19.

The chain has TRBV12-3 or TRBV12-4 and TRBJ2-7; 8 bases are a match to TRBD1. The CDR3 is 12 amino acids. V was clipped by 5 bases and J by 6 bases; unmatched bases: 3. CDR3 in amino acids: CASSVQGGEQYF. The CDR3 nucleotides read TGTGCCAGCAGTGTACAGGGGGGCGAGCAGTACTTC.

The V and J genes are TRBV3-1 (or the pseudogene TRBV3-2) and TRBJ2-1, with 10 bases lining up with TRBD2. The germline CDR1 and CDR2 sequences are LGHDT and YNNKEL (reference sequence). Trimming took 4 bases from V and 6 from J; bases not matched to a gene: 6. This CDR3 has 15 amino acids. CDR3 nucleotide sequence: TGTGCCAGCAGCCCAACCGGGACTAGCGTCAATGAGCAGTTCTTC. This gives the protein CASSPTGTSVNEQFF.

This clone has more than one count but fewer than ten. V gene TRBV4-1 combines with J gene TRBJ2-2; 8 positions match TRBD1. V lost 3 bases and J lost 3; bases outside the gene matches: 9. The germline gives CDR1 MGHRA, CDR2 YSYEKL. The CDR3 sequence is 17 residues long. CDR3 sequence (DNA): TGCGCCAGCAGCCATTCCCAAGGACAGGGATACACCGGGGAGCTGTTTTTT. Protein product: CASSHSQGQGYTGELFF.

Notes on this clone: The sample holds other DNA sequences that translate to the same CDR3. The chain carries TRBV18 and TRBJ1-5; no reliable D call. CDR3 size: 14 residues. The germline V and J ends were trimmed by 0 bases and 4 bases, with 7 bases remaining between them. From germline, CDR1 is KGHSH and CDR2 LQKENI. This chain's CDR3 is CASSPPNSNQPQHF. The CDR3 DNA is TGTGCCAGCTCACCACCGAACAGTAATCAGCCCCAGCATTTT. The entire variable domain, with the rest obtained from reference TRBV18 and TRBJ1-5, is as follows: NAGVMQNPRHLVRRRGQEARLRCSPMKGHSHVYWYRQLPEEGLKFMVYLQKENIIDESGMPKERFSAEFPKEGPSILRIQQVVRGDSAAYFCASSPPNSNQPQHFGDGTRLSIL.

V usage is TRBV6-2 or TRBV6-3 and J usage is TRBJ1-5; no firm D call. The V end lost 5 bases, the J end lost 5 bases, and 16 bases lay between the germline ends. Germline V lookup: CDR1 MNHEY, CDR2 SVGEGT. The CDR3 is 15 amino acids. In nucleotides, the CDR3 is TGTGCCAGCAGTCGCAGTAGTGGAGGCTATCAGCCCCAGCATTTT. Its translation is CASSRSSGGYQPQHF.

The rearrangement uses TRBV18 and TRBJ2-3, with unresolved D. The CDR3 consists of 12 residues. V was clipped by 6 bases and J by 0 bases, with 4 bases between them. Germline lookup yields CDR1 KGHSH and CDR2 LQKENI. This CDR3 reads CASSTSTDTQYF. CDR3 nucleotides: TGTGCCAGCTCTACTAGCACAGATACGCAGTATTTT.

Here the CDR3 reads CATRDSRVYDRTKAEAFF. Written as DNA, the CDR3 is TGTGCCACCCGAGATAGTAGGGTATACGACAGGACCAAGGCTGAAGCTTTCTTT. J is TRBJ1-1 and V is TRBV24-1; possibly TRBD1 for D (6 bases). CDR1 and CDR2 (germline): KGHDR, SFDVKD. This CDR3 comprises 18 residues. V was clipped by 9 bases and J by 6 bases, with 31 bases between them.

The gene calls are TRBV3-1 (or the pseudogene TRBV3-2) and TRBJ1-5; D uncertain. The CDR3 has 17 residues. Trimming took off 1 base at V and 3 bases at J, with 16 bases between the two ends. Per germline, CDR1 LGHDT and CDR2 YNNKEL (reference sequence). The DNA for the CDR3 is TGTGCCAGCAGCCAAGGAGCGACCCCCCCGAACAATCAGCCCCAGCATTTT. It yields the protein CASSQGATPPNNQPQHF.

The chain couples TRBV6-1 to TRBJ2-7; 8 nucleotides align to TRBD1. Germline loops: CDR1 MNHNS, CDR2 SASEGT. The CDR3 is 15 residues long. The ends lost 2 bases at V and 0 bases at J; junction bases unmatched: 3. The CDR3 DNA follows: TGTGCCAGCAGTGAAAACAGGGGGTTCTCCTACGAGCAGTACTTC. Translation: CASSENRGFSYEQYF.

The J gene is TRBJ2-1, the V gene TRBV14; no definite D call. The CDR3 has 10 amino acids. Trimming cost V 8 bases and J 9 bases, with 8 bases left between them. Germline V gene sequence: CDR1 SGHDN, CDR2 FVKESK. CDR3 sequence: CASPPGEQFF. The DNA of the CDR3 is TGTGCCAGCCCCCCGGGTGAGCAGTTCTTC.

This chain links TRBV19 with TRBJ1-6; no firm D call. The germline V and J ends were trimmed by 5 bases and 7 bases, with 12 bases remaining between them. This CDR3 is 14 amino acids long. Germline CDR1 is LNHDA and CDR2 is SQIVND (reference sequence). In nucleotides, the CDR3 is TGTGCCAGTAGTCCGCAGGTTTCCAATTCACCCCTCCACTTT. It specifies CASSPQVSNSPLHF.

The chain is built from TRBV20-1 and TRBJ2-1, with 9 bases fitting TRBD2. The V gene end was trimmed by 3 bases and the J gene end by 3 bases; junction bases not matched to a gene: 9. This CDR3 has 16 residues. In germline, CDR1 is DFQATT, CDR2 SNEGSKA (reference sequence). CDR3 protein: CSASTAGGLIYNEQFF. The DNA for the CDR3 is TGCAGTGCTAGTACGGCGGGGGGGCTTATCTACAATGAGCAGTTCTTC.

Here the CDR3 reads CASSQSGEQPQHF. As DNA, the CDR3 is TGCGCCAGCAGCCAATCAGGGGAACAGCCCCAGCATTTT. The V gene is TRBV5-1, the J gene TRBJ1-5, with D possibly matching TRBD1 (6 bases). Germline CDR1 reads SGHRS; CDR2 reads YFSETQ. The CDR3 runs to 13 residues. The V end lost 4 bases, the J end lost 7 bases, and 12 bases lay between the germline ends.

The V and J genes are TRBV7-9 and TRBJ2-5; TRBD1 is a possible D gene (6 bases). The germline V and J ends were trimmed by 0 bases and 2 bases, with 10 bases remaining between them. In germline, CDR1 is SEHNR, CDR2 FQNEAQ (reference sequence). The CDR3 totals 15 residues. The CDR3 DNA follows: TGTGCCAGCAGCTTAGCTCAGGGGATGCAAGAGACCCAGTACTTC. This translates into CASSLAQGMQETQYF.

The chain has TRBV3-1 (or the pseudogene TRBV3-2) and TRBJ2-1; D is ambiguous. Trimming cost V 0 bases and J 0 bases, with 18 bases left between them. CDR1 and CDR2 (germline): LGHDT, YNNKEL (reference sequence). CDR3 length: 19 amino acids. The CDR3 region is CASSQEYGGRRSSYNEQFF. The CDR3 region has the DNA TGTGCCAGCAGCCAAGAATATGGTGGCCGCCGGAGCTCCTACAATGAGCAGTTCTTC.

This clone was recorded once. The chain has TRBV27 and TRBJ1-1; the match to TRBD1 covers 7 bases. Per the germline V gene, CDR1 is MNHEY and CDR2 is SMNVEV (reference sequence). Trimming removed 3 bases from V and 0 bases from J; junction bases left unmatched: 13. This CDR3 is 18 amino acids long. CDR3 protein: CASSFQGTDRFMNTEAFF. As DNA, the CDR3 is TGTGCCAGCAGTTTTCAAGGGACAGATCGATTCATGAACACTGAAGCTTTCTTT.

On this clone itself: Other nucleotide sequences in the sample specify the same CDR3. The V call is TRBV12-3 or TRBV12-4, the J call TRBJ1-1; no clear D gene. The CDR3 has 11 residues. Trimming removed 1 base from V and 7 bases from J, with 4 bases in between. The CDR3 is CASSLGGEAFF. The CDR3 coding sequence is TGTGCCAGCAGTTTAGGCGGTGAAGCTTTCTTT.